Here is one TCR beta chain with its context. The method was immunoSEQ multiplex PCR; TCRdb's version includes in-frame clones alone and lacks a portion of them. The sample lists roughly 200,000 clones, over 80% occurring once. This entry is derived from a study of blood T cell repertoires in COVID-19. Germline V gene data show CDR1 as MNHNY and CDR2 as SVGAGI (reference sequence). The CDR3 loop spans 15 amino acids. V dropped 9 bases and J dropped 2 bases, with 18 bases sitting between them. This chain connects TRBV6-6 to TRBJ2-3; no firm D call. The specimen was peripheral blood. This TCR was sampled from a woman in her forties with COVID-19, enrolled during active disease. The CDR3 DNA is TGTGCCAGTATCCTGAGCGCCGGGTCCACAGATACGCAGTATTTT. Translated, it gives CASILSAGSTDTQYF.